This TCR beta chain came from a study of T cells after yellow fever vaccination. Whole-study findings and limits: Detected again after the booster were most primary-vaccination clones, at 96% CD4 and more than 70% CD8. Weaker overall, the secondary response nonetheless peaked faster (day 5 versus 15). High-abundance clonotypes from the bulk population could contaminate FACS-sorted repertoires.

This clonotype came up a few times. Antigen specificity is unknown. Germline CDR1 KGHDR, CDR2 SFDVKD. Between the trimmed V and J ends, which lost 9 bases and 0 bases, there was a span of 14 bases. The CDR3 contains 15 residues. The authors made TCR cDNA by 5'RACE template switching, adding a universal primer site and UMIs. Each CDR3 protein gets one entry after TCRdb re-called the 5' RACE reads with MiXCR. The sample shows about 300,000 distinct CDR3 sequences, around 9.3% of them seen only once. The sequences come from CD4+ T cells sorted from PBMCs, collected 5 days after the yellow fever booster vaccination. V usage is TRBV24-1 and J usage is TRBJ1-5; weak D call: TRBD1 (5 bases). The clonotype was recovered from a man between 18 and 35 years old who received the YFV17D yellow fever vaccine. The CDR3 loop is CATSLGGPSNQPQHF. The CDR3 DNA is TGTGCCACCTCCCTCGGGGGACCTAGCAATCAGCCCCAGCATTTT.